Listed below are T cell receptor beta chains from one sample, sequenced in a study of cytomegalovirus exposure and HLA in healthy donors. TCRdb keeps only in-frame clones here, not all; method: immunoSEQ multiplex PCR. Among 60,000 to 75,000 clones, about 85% were seen once, and the ten largest hold 9.5% to 12%. Sequencing was done on a sample of PBMCs. The receptor set was obtained from a female donor in good health and CMV-seronegative. Each CDR3 is given with its conserved first and last residue. Fields, in order: D gene, V gene, J gene, clone size, CDR3 DNA, CDR3 protein. The D gene is left open where the match is weak. The listing skips clone size in some rows; elsewhere it reads once, few, many or a size class.

D: TRBD1
V: TRBV2
J: TRBJ1-1
size: -
DNA: TGTGCCAGCAGTGTACAGGGGGCCACTGAAGCTTTCTTT
CDR3: CASSVQGATEAFF

D: -
V: TRBV5-4
J: TRBJ1-1
size: -
DNA: TGTGCCAGCAGCTTGTCCTCGAACACTGAAGCTTTCTTT
CDR3: CASSLSSNTEAFF

D: -
V: TRBV5-1
J: TRBJ2-7
size: -
DNA: TGCGCCAGCAGCTTGGACAGGGTTCGCTACGAGCAGTACTTC
CDR3: CASSLDRVRYEQYF

D: -
V: TRBV7-6
J: TRBJ2-7
size: few
DNA: TGTGCCAGCAGCTTAGAGCCGGGACTCACCTACGAGCAGTACTTC
CDR3: CASSLEPGLTYEQYF

D: -
V: TRBV19
J: TRBJ1-1
size: -
DNA: TGTGCCAGTACCGCCACCGGGACATCGAACACTGAAGCTTTCTTT
CDR3: CASTATGTSNTEAFF

D: TRBD2
V: TRBV10-1
J: TRBJ2-1
size: -
DNA: TGCGCCAGCAGTGAAGCGGGGGGCGGAATTAATGAGCAGTTCTTC
CDR3: CASSEAGGGINEQFF

D: -
V: TRBV7-2
J: TRBJ2-1
size: few
DNA: TGTGCCAGCAGCGCACTAAGGGGGTCTTACAATGAGCAGTTCTTC
CDR3: CASSALRGSYNEQFF

D: -
V: TRBV27
J: TRBJ2-7
size: -
DNA: TGTGCCAGCAGTTTCGAGGGCCCCCCCGTCTACGAGCAGTACTTC
CDR3: CASSFEGPPVYEQYF

D: TRBD1
V: TRBV7-9
J: TRBJ2-3
size: -
DNA: TGTGCCAGCAGCTTAGGACAGGGGGCAGATACGCAGTATTTT
CDR3: CASSLGQGADTQYF

D: -
V: TRBV12-5
J: TRBJ1-1
size: -
DNA: TGTGCTAGTGCTTTTGGTCAATGGGAGAGGGAAGCTTTCTTT
CDR3: CASAFGQWEREAFF

D: -
V: TRBV5-1
J: TRBJ2-2
size: -
DNA: TGCGCCAGCAGCTACAGCGGGAACACCGGGGAGCTGTTTTTT
CDR3: CASSYSGNTGELFF

D: -
V: TRBV7-2
J: TRBJ2-5
size: -
DNA: TGTGCCAGCAGCTTAAGGGAGTGGGAGACCCAGTACTTC
CDR3: CASSLREWETQYF

D: TRBD1
V: TRBV7-6
J: TRBJ2-7
size: -
DNA: TGTGCCAGCAGCTTACCGGGACAGGTATACGAGCAGTACTTC
CDR3: CASSLPGQVYEQYF

D: TRBD1
V: TRBV9
J: TRBJ1-6
size: -
DNA: TGTGCCAGCAGCCCCCGGGACAGGGCTGCACCCCTCCACTTT
CDR3: CASSPRDRAAPLHF

D: -
V: TRBV7-2
J: TRBJ2-7
size: -
DNA: TGTGCCAGCAGCTTATCGGGGACCTACGAGCAGTACTTC
CDR3: CASSLSGTYEQYF

D: TRBD2
V: TRBV19
J: TRBJ2-3
size: -
DNA: TGTGCCAGTACTTCACTAGCGGGCACTGATACGCAGTATTTT
CDR3: CASTSLAGTDTQYF

D: -
V: TRBV10-3
J: TRBJ2-3
size: -
DNA: TGTGCCATCAGCCCACTGGACATTAATACGCAGTATTTT
CDR3: CAISPLDINTQYF

D: TRBD1
V: TRBV30
J: TRBJ1-2
size: -
DNA: TGTGCCTGGAGTGTACTGCAAGGGGGCGGAGATGGCTACACCTTC
CDR3: CAWSVLQGGGDGYTF

D: -
V: TRBV7-3
J: TRBJ2-2
size: once
DNA: TGTGCCAGCAGCTTAGTAGGGAGTTACACCGGGGAGCTGTTTTTT
CDR3: CASSLVGSYTGELFF

D: -
V: TRBV2
J: TRBJ2-7
size: once
DNA: TGTGCCAGCAGTGGGACCTCGGGGGAGCAGTACTTC
CDR3: CASSGTSGEQYF

D: -
V: TRBV6-4
J: TRBJ2-5
size: -
DNA: TGTGCCAGCAGTGAATCCCCCGGCGGGACCCAGTACTTC
CDR3: CASSESPGGTQYF

D: TRBD1
V: TRBV18
J: TRBJ2-1
size: -
DNA: TGTGCCAGCTCACCACTGGGACAGGGGGGCTACAATGAGCAGTTCTTC
CDR3: CASSPLGQGGYNEQFF

D: TRBD2
V: TRBV4-2
J: TRBJ2-1
size: -
DNA: TGTGCCAGCCAGCGGGGAAGCTCCTACAATGAGCAGTTCTTC
CDR3: CASQRGSSYNEQFF